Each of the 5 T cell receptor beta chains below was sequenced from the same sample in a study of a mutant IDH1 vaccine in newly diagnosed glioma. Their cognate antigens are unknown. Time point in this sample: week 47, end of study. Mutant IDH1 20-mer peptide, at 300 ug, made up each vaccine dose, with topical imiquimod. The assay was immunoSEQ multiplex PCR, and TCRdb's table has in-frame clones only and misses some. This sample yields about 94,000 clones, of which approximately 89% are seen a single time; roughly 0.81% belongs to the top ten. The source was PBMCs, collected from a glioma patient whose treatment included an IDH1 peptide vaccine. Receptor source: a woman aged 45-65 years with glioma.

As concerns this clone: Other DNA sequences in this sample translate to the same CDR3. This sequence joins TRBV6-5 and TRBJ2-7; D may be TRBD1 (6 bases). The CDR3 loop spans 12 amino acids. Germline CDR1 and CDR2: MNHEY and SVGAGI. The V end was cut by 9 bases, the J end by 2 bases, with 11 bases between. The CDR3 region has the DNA TGTGCCAGTGGACAGTCTACCTACGAGCAGTACTTC. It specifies CASGQSTYEQYF.

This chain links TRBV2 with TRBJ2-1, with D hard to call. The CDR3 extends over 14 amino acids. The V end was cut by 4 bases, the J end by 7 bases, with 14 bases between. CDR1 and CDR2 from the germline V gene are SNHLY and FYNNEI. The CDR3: CASSGRRVSNEQFF. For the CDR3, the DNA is TGTGCCAGCAGTGGACGACGCGTCTCTAATGAGCAGTTCTTC.

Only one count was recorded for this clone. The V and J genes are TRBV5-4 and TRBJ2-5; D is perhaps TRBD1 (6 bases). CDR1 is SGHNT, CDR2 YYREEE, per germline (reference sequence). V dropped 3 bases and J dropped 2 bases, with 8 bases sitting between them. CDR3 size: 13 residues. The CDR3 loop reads CASSYDRQETQYF. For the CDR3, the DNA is TGTGCCAGCAGCTATGACAGGCAAGAGACCCAGTACTTC.

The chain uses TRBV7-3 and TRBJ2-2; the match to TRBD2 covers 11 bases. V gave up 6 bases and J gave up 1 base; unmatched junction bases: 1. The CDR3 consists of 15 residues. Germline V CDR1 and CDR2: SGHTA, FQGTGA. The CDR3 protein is CASRGTSGNTGELFF. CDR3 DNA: TGTGCCAGCAGGGGGACTAGCGGGAACACCGGGGAGCTGTTTTTT. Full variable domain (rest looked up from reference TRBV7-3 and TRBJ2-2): GAGVSQTPSNKVTEKGKYVELRCDPISGHTALYWYRQSLGQGPEFLIYFQGTGAADDSGLPNDRFFAVRPEGSVSTLKIQRTERGDSAVYLCASRGTSGNTGELFFGEGSRLTVL.

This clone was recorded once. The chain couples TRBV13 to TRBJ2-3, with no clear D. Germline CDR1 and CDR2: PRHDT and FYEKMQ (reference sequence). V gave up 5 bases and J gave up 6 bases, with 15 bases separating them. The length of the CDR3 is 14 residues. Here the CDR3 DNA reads TGTGCCAGCAGCCAATCGGCCCGAGAGGATACGCAGTATTTT. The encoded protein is CASSQSAREDTQYF.